The 29 T cell receptor beta chains below were found in one sample sequenced in a study of T cells in Graves' hyperthyroidism and ophthalmopathy (dated by TCRdb to the late 2010s). Library preparation was by multiplex PCR. Sequencing instrument: Illumina HiSeq 2000. TCR beta CDR3 regions were amplified from RNA transcripts. The first round of RT-PCR for the TCR CDR3 was performed with the HTBI primer set and the Qiagen OneStep RT-PCR kit. The public reads were reanalyzed by TCRdb: fastp trimming at Q25, MiXCR alignment, in-frame beta chains only. Rows merge per CDR3 protein into single entries with the most common DNA and genes. In this sample the table shows around 690,000 distinct CDR3 sequences, approximately 15% of which occur a single time. Jointly, the top ten make up roughly a sixth of the sample. What was sequenced was blood. Receptors were obtained from a man over 45 with Graves' hyperthyroidism.

This clonotype was detected ten times or more. This rearrangement joins TRBV6-1 to TRBJ1-5; TRBD1 matches 11 bases. This CDR3 region has 17 residues. V was clipped by 5 bases and J by 5 bases; unmatched bases: 11. CDR1 is MNHNS and CDR2 is SASEGT in the germline V gene. The CDR3 coding sequence is TGTGCCAGCAGTTCCTGGACAGGGGGCTCTGGGGATCAGCCCCAGCATTTT. This codes for CASSSWTGGSGDQPQHF.

With respect to this clonotype: The junction does not match germline at one end; this may be a read error. The chain's CDR3 is CASSQENRDTQPQHF. CDR3 coding DNA: TGCGCCAGCAGCCAAGAGAACAGGGATACTCAGCCCCAGCATTTT. The chain combines TRBV2 with TRBJ1-5; TRBD1 might be the D (6 bases). CDR3 length equals 15 residues. In germline, CDR1 is SNHLY, CDR2 FYNNEI.

This clonotype came up many times. The gene calls are TRBV6-5 and TRBJ2-5; D remains unclear. CDR3 size: 12 residues. Germline V gene data show CDR1 as MNHEY and CDR2 as SVGAGI. The ends were cut back, 2 bases at V and 9 bases at J, with 10 bases in the middle. The CDR3 reads CASSYSQTAQYF. CDR3 nucleotide sequence: TGTGCCAGCAGTTACAGCCAGACGGCCCAGTACTTC.

In its sample, this clonotype was seen a few times. V gene TRBV12-3 or TRBV12-4 combines with J gene TRBJ1-3; possibly TRBD1 for D (5 bases). CDR3 length: 13 amino acids. V was cut by 5 bases and J by 6 bases, with 11 bases left in between. CDR3: CASSTGTVNTIYF. Written as DNA, the CDR3 is TGTGCCAGCAGTACCGGGACGGTAAACACCATATATTTT.

There are many counts of this clonotype. This chain links TRBV27 with TRBJ2-7; 8 nucleotides align to TRBD1. Trimming at V came to 3 bases and at J to 7 bases, leaving 5 bases not matched to a gene. The CDR3 runs 13 residues. Germline V gene lookup returns CDR1 MNHEY and CDR2 SMNVEV (reference sequence). This CDR3 is CASSFQGAREQYF. The CDR3, as DNA: TGTGCCAGCAGTTTTCAGGGGGCGCGTGAGCAGTACTTC.

This clonotype was counted a few times. Given a much more abundant clone one base away, this may be a read error. This chain joins TRBV28 and TRBJ2-1, with 7 nucleotides matching TRBD1. The CDR3 is made up of 14 amino acids. CDR1 is MDHEN, CDR2 SYDVKM, per germline. DNA for the CDR3: TGTGCCAGCAGTTTGACGGGACAGTACAATGAGCGGTTCTTC. The encoded protein is CASSLTGQYNERFF.

V and J are TRBV19 and TRBJ2-1; D is possibly TRBD2 (5 bases). The CDR3 length is 15 residues. Per germline, CDR1 LNHDA and CDR2 SQIVND (reference sequence). Trimming stripped 3 bases from V and 1 base from J, with 10 bases between. The CDR3 DNA is TGTGCCAGTAGTATTTTACCGGGATCCTACAATGAGCAGTTCTTC. Translated, it gives CASSILPGSYNEQFF.

In its sample, this clonotype was seen many times. This chain joins TRBV28 and TRBJ2-3, with TRBD1 identical over 9 bases. There are 15 residues in the CDR3. V lost 5 bases, J lost 4 bases, and 7 bases stayed unmatched. In germline, CDR1 is MDHEN, CDR2 SYDVKM. The CDR3 region has the DNA TGTGCCAGCAGTACAGGGGGCGTTGGGGCAGATACGCAGTATTTT. This gives the protein CASSTGGVGADTQYF. Full variable domain (rest looked up from reference TRBV28 and TRBJ2-3): DVKVTQSSRYLVKRTGEKVFLECVQDMDHENMFWYRQDPGLGLRLIYFSYDVKMKEKGDIPEGYSVSREKKERFSLILESASTNQTSMYLCASSTGGVGADTQYFGPGTRLTVL.

Note on this clonotype: A read error may be the cause here, since a much bigger clone is one base away. The V call is TRBV2, the J call TRBJ2-1; 7 positions agree with TRBD2. The junction had 3 bases not matched to a gene; V was cut back by 7 bases and J by 3 bases. Germline V gene data show CDR1 as SNHLY and CDR2 as FYNNEI. CDR3 length equals 13 residues. The CDR3 region has the DNA TGTGCCAGCACCCGGGACTACTACAATGAGCAGTTCTTC. Translating gives CASTRDYYNEQFF.

This clonotype was observed a handful of times. V usage is TRBV20-1 and J usage is TRBJ2-1; a weak D match, TRBD2 (7 bases). This CDR3 comprises 14 residues. Germline lookup yields CDR1 DFQATT and CDR2 SNEGSKA (reference sequence). The V end was cut by 3 bases, the J end by 2 bases, with 11 bases between. Here the CDR3 DNA reads TGCAGTGCTAGCGTGGGGGGGCCCTACAATGAGCAGTTCTTC. Residues: CSASVGGPYNEQFF.

This clonotype was seen repeatedly, ten times or more. The gene calls are TRBV20-1 and TRBJ2-1, with D hard to call. V lost 3 bases and J lost 2, with 8 bases in between. CDR1 is DFQATT, CDR2 SNEGSKA, per germline (reference sequence). The CDR3 has 13 amino acids. The chain's CDR3 is CSARAPTYNEQFF. The DNA for the CDR3 is TGCAGTGCTAGGGCCCCCACCTACAATGAGCAGTTCTTC.

For this clonotype: A read error is possible here, since a much larger clone lies one base away. V is TRBV6-2 or TRBV6-3 and J is TRBJ2-7; TRBD2 aligns across 10 bases. Germline V gene sequence: CDR1 MNHEY, CDR2 SVGEGT. The junction had 8 bases not matched to a gene; V was cut back by 5 bases and J by 4 bases. This CDR3 region has 15 residues. The CDR3, as DNA: TGTGCCAGCAGTGAGGAGCTAGCGGGAGTTTACGAGCAGTACTTC. Translating gives CASSEELAGVYEQYF.

At least ten counts were recorded for this clonotype. CDR3 loop: CASSERAHYSNQPQHF. In DNA, the CDR3 is TGTGCCAGCAGTGAGAGGGCTCACTATAGCAATCAGCCCCAGCATTTT. This chain links TRBV6-1 with TRBJ1-5; D remains ambiguous. The CDR3 contains 16 residues. From germline, CDR1 is MNHNS and CDR2 SASEGT. Trimming removed 3 bases from V and 0 bases from J, with 12 bases in between.

This clonotype appeared many times. The chain couples TRBV9 to TRBJ2-5; tentative D call: TRBD1 (6 bases). Germline loops: CDR1 SGDLS, CDR2 YYNGEE. This CDR3 has 14 amino acids. V was shortened by 3 bases and J by 3 bases, with 12 bases between the two germline ends. The CDR3 coding sequence is TGTGCCAGCAGCGGAGGCAGGGGAGAAGAGACCCAGTACTTC. Amino acid sequence: CASSGGRGEETQYF.

This clonotype was detected many times. This chain links TRBV28 with TRBJ1-1, with D hard to call. The V gene lost 3 bases and the J gene lost 7 bases, with 9 bases spanning the gap. Germline CDR1 reads MDHEN; CDR2 reads SYDVKM. The CDR3 spans 12 residues. The CDR3 nucleotides are TGTGCCAGCAGTTTGGTTGGAGGTGAAGCTTTCTTT. It yields the protein CASSLVGGEAFF. Full variable domain (missing parts from reference TRBV28 and TRBJ1-1): DVKVTQSSRYLVKRTGEKVFLECVQDMDHENMFWYRQDPGLGLRLIYFSYDVKMKEKGDIPEGYSVSREKKERFSLILESASTNQTSMYLCASSLVGGEAFFGQGTRLTVV.

This clonotype was seen repeatedly, ten times or more. The V and J genes are TRBV24-1 and TRBJ2-1, with TRBD2 as a possible D gene (6 bases). CDR3 length equals 16 residues. V shed 0 bases and J shed 0 bases, with 8 bases lying between them. Germline loops: CDR1 KGHDR, CDR2 SFDVKD. As DNA, the CDR3 is TGTGCCACCAGTGATTTGACCGGGAGCTCCTACAATGAGCAGTTCTTC. It translates to CATSDLTGSSYNEQFF.

This clonotype has a handful of counts. V and J are TRBV29-1 and TRBJ2-3; tentatively, D is TRBD2 (7 bases). The CDR3 totals 15 residues. CDR1 and CDR2 (germline): SQVTM, ANQGSEA. V gave up 7 bases and J gave up 0 bases, with 17 bases separating them. The CDR3 region has the DNA TGCAGCGCTGGGGGGGGGCACTTTAGCACAGATACGCAGTATTTT. Its protein is CSAGGGHFSTDTQYF.

This clonotype showed up just a few times. The chain is built from TRBV6-2 or TRBV6-3 and TRBJ2-7; 7 nucleotides align to TRBD2. V shed 6 bases, J shed 3 bases, and the junction held 8 bases outside the gene matches. Germline V lookup: CDR1 MNHEY, CDR2 SVGEGT. This CDR3 has 14 amino acids. Here the CDR3 reads CASRKSGTGYEQYF. The CDR3 nucleotides are TGTGCCAGCAGAAAAAGCGGGACCGGCTACGAGCAGTACTTC.

This clonotype was seen a few times. The CDR3 loop reads CASSRRTAGQGAYEQYF. CDR3 in DNA: TGTGCCAGCAGTCGACGGACCGCGGGACAGGGTGCCTACGAGCAGTACTTC. V gene TRBV6-1 combines with J gene TRBJ2-7, with TRBD1 matching 9 bases. The CDR3 runs to 17 residues. CDR1 is MNHNS, CDR2 SASEGT, per germline. V was clipped by 5 bases and J by 2 bases; unmatched bases: 13.

This clonotype appeared many times. The gene calls are TRBV29-1 and TRBJ2-1; 9 bases line up with TRBD1. The CDR3 is 16 residues long. Per the germline V gene, CDR1 is SQVTM and CDR2 is ANQGSEA. The J segment lost 8 bases and the V segment lost 7 bases, leaving 18 bases of the junction unmatched. The CDR3 protein is CSAKRLGQGNSDEQFF. CDR3 DNA: TGCAGCGCCAAGAGGCTTGGACAGGGGAATTCTGATGAGCAGTTCTTC.

This clonotype was observed at least ten times. As DNA, the CDR3 is TGTGCCAGCAGCTTAGTCGCATCAGAGATGAGCTATGGCTACACCTTC. Translation: CASSLVASEMSYGYTF. The chain is built from TRBV7-9 and TRBJ1-2; no clear D. CDR3 length equals 16 residues. The V end was cut by 1 base, the J end by 4 bases, with 16 bases between. Germline V CDR1 and CDR2: SEHNR, FQNEAQ (reference sequence).

This clonotype was seen at least ten times. The chain carries TRBV3-1 and TRBJ2-2, with D perhaps assigned TRBD1 or TRBD2 (5 bases each). Between the trimmed V and J ends, which lost 5 bases and 2 bases, there was a span of 12 bases. The CDR3 covers 15 residues. The germline V gene encodes CDR1 LGHDT and CDR2 YNNKEL (reference sequence). The CDR3 is CASSYRDVNTGELFF. CDR3 DNA sequence: TGTGCCAGCAGCTACCGGGACGTTAACACCGGGGAGCTGTTTTTT.

At least ten counts were recorded for this clonotype. V gene TRBV12-3 or TRBV12-4 combines with J gene TRBJ2-2, with D possibly matching TRBD1 (6 bases). This CDR3 is built from 14 residues. Trimming took 5 bases from V and 1 from J, leaving 8 bases between them. For the CDR3, the DNA is TGTGCCAGCAGTCCGGGACAGAACACCGGGGAGCTGTTTTTT. It is translated as CASSPGQNTGELFF.

There are many counts of this clonotype. The rearrangement joins TRBV28 to TRBJ2-1; 7 bases agree with TRBD2. Germline loops: CDR1 MDHEN, CDR2 SYDVKM. The length of the CDR3 is 15 residues. V lost 8 bases and J lost 1; bases outside the gene matches: 8. The CDR3 region has the DNA TGTGCCAGCTGGTCGGGACTACCATCCTACAATGAGCAGTTCTTC. Translation gives CASWSGLPSYNEQFF.

This clonotype was counted many times. The rearrangement uses TRBV6-1 and TRBJ2-2, with 7 positions matching TRBD1. This CDR3 region has 14 residues. The germline gives CDR1 MNHNS, CDR2 SASEGT. The V and J ends lost 9 bases and 6 bases, in that order; junction bases with no gene match: 10. The chain's CDR3 is CASRQGRYAGELFF. The CDR3 DNA reads as TGTGCCAGTAGACAGGGAAGGTACGCCGGGGAGCTGTTTTTT.

This clonotype came up many times. The V call is TRBV19, the J call TRBJ2-1; 9 positions match TRBD2. From germline, CDR1 is LNHDA and CDR2 SQIVND (reference sequence). With 7 bases clipped from V and 7 bases from J, the junction kept 17 bases outside the gene matches. The CDR3 contains 17 residues. This CDR3 reads CASTLRGAGGPGNEQFF. The CDR3 DNA is TGTGCCAGTACCCTAAGAGGGGCGGGAGGGCCGGGGAATGAGCAGTTCTTC.

This clonotype was found a few times. This chain joins TRBV6-1 and TRBJ2-1; no firm D call. From germline, CDR1 is MNHNS and CDR2 SASEGT. Trimming took off 5 bases at V and 2 bases at J, with 10 bases between the two ends. This CDR3 is 14 amino acids long. CDR3 protein: CASSYLGAYNEQFF. The CDR3 DNA is TGTGCCAGCAGTTATCTTGGGGCCTACAATGAGCAGTTCTTC.

The rearrangement joins TRBV15 to TRBJ1-5; D uncertain. Trimming left V 0 bases short and J 8 bases short, with 11 bases between. This CDR3 comprises 14 residues. Looked up from germline, CDR1 is LNHNV and CDR2 is YYDKDF (reference sequence). The DNA for the CDR3 is TGTGCCACCAGCAGAGATTTCAGCTTGGAGCCCCAGCATTTT. Translating it yields CATSRDFSLEPQHF.

This clonotype has only a few counts. The rearrangement uses TRBV29-1 and TRBJ1-2; D remains unclear. In germline, CDR1 is SQVTM, CDR2 ANQGSEA. The CDR3 runs to 11 residues. The V and J ends lost 4 bases and 6 bases respectively, with 9 bases between them. DNA for the CDR3: TGCAGCGTTGTAGGGAATGATGGCTACACCTTC. Amino acid sequence: CSVVGNDGYTF.